This T cell receptor beta chain was captured in a study of liver allograft versus peripheral blood T cells. At the level of the study: The authors compared T cell receptor repertoires in transplanted livers with recipients' peripheral blood repertoires. The study's findings and limits: Peripheral blood T cell receptor repertoires reportedly differed from those found within liver allografts.

MiXCR, run by TCRdb on the reads, gives a single entry per CDR3 protein. Of a few thousand distinct CDR3 sequences in the sample, about 16% were seen once. The junction had 4 bases not matched to a gene; V was cut back by 9 bases and J by 7 bases. Per germline, CDR1 SEHNR and CDR2 FQNEAQ (reference sequence). The CDR3 consists of 12 residues. This clonotype was picked up many times. The antigen remains undetermined. The TCR comes from a human patient who had a liver transplant. Some T cells may have come from the graft donor. V and J are TRBV7-9 and TRBJ2-7, with 12 positions matching TRBD1. CDR3 sequence: CASRDRGLEQYF. The CDR3 DNA follows: TGTGCCAGTAGGGACAGGGGGCTTGAGCAGTACTTC.